The entry below describes one TCR beta chain. Authors' analysis steps: Amplification from reference gene primers served as the basis for estimated nucleated cell counts. The repertoire was sequenced with immunoSEQ multiplex PCR; TCRdb's copy has only in-frame clones and lacks some. Clone size and V and J calls were adopted from that table, with D and trimming inferred from the DNA. Of under 200,000 clones in the sample, 80% were seen once. The CDR3 consists of 14 residues. Germline CDR1 and CDR2: LGHDT and YNNKEL (reference sequence). Trimming took off 0 bases at V and 2 bases at J, with 7 bases between the two ends. This sample is part of a study of blood T cell repertoires in COVID-19. Across the study: Samples of COVID-19 (acute and convalescent) were obtained from the United States, Italy and Spain.

Sequenced: peripheral blood. The TCR comes from a man aged 55 to 70 with acute or convalescent COVID-19. The chain recombines TRBV3-1 (or the pseudogene TRBV3-2) with TRBJ1-2; D is uncertain. DNA of the CDR3: TGTGCCAGCAGCCAAGATTCAGGAAACTATGGCTACACCTTC. This translates into CASSQDSGNYGYTF.